The 16 T cell receptor beta chains presented below share a single source sample, sequenced in a study of OX40 agonist ivuxolimab in advanced cancers. Here immunoSEQ multiplex PCR was the method, and the copy in TCRdb shows in-frame clones only, minus some. The sample records about 100,000 clones, approximately 91% being singletons. Here the sequenced sample was CD4+ or CD8+ T cells sorted from blood, taken in a trial of the OX40 agonist ivuxolimab. The source is an adult with an advanced solid tumor such as melanoma, head and neck, liver or kidney cancer.

V gene TRBV28 combines with J gene TRBJ2-3, with 9 positions matching TRBD2. The CDR3 consists of 15 residues. V gave up 1 base and J gave up 5 bases; unmatched junction bases: 4. Looked up from germline, CDR1 is MDHEN and CDR2 is SYDVKM. CDR3 coding DNA: TGTGCCAGCAGTTTATATAGCGGGAGCGGAGATACGCAGTATTTT. Protein: CASSLYSGSGDTQYF.

This sequence joins TRBV30 and TRBJ2-7; 10 bases are a match to TRBD2. The CDR3 length is 14 residues. V was clipped by 5 bases and J by 4 bases; unmatched bases: 8. Germline CDR1 reads GTSNPN; CDR2 reads SVGIG (reference sequence). The CDR3 nucleotides are TGTGCCTGGGAAGCGGGAGGGCAGGGTTACGAGCAGTACTTC. Amino acids: CAWEAGGQGYEQYF.

The chain couples TRBV21-1 to TRBJ2-4. TRBV21-1 is deemed a pseudogene. The CDR3 is 16 amino acids. The CDR3 region is CASSKGGRLAKNIQYF. The DNA of the CDR3 is TGTGCCAGCAGCAAAGGGGGTAGGCTAGCCAAAAACATTCAGTACTTC.

The V call is TRBV29-1, the J call TRBJ1-2; 9 nucleotides line up with TRBD1. The germline gives CDR1 SQVTM, CDR2 ANQGSEA. V lost 3 bases and J lost 3; bases outside the gene matches: 5. The CDR3 runs 14 residues. This CDR3 is CSVDRGQGDYGYTF. DNA of the CDR3: TGCAGCGTTGATAGGGGACAGGGAGACTATGGCTACACCTTC.

V gene TRBV27 combines with J gene TRBJ2-3; a possible D gene is TRBD1 (6 bases). CDR1 is MNHEY, CDR2 SMNVEV, per germline (reference sequence). V shed 3 bases and J shed 2 bases, with 12 bases lying between them. CDR3 length: 15 residues. CDR3 nucleotides: TGTGCCAGCAGTTTGCAGGGGCGGAACACAGATACGCAGTATTTT. The encoded protein is CASSLQGRNTDTQYF.

The CDR3 coding sequence is TGTGCCAGCAGCTTAATTCGGGACGTAGCCTACGAGCAGTACTTC. This translates into CASSLIRDVAYEQYF. J is TRBJ2-7 and V is TRBV7-8; the D gene could be TRBD1 or TRBD2 (5 bases each). V gave up 2 bases and J gave up 2 bases, with 13 bases separating them. The CDR3 extends over 15 amino acids. The germline CDR1 and CDR2 sequences are SGHVS and FQNEAQ.

The gene calls are TRBV30 and TRBJ2-1; D gene uncertain. CDR3 length: 12 residues. V was clipped by 4 bases and J by 8 bases, with 12 bases between them. Per the germline V gene, CDR1 is GTSNPN and CDR2 is SVGIG (reference sequence). The CDR3 coding sequence is TGTGCCTGGAAGGGCACGACGGATGAGCAGTTCTTC. Translated: CAWKGTTDEQFF.

This chain joins TRBV6-5 and TRBJ2-1; a weak D match, TRBD1 (6 bases). Germline assignment: CDR1 MNHEY and CDR2 SVGAGI. The CDR3 consists of 14 residues. The V gene lost 5 bases and the J gene lost 4 bases, with 12 bases spanning the gap. The CDR3 region is CASSDGTPYNEQFF. The CDR3 DNA reads TGTGCCAGCAGTGATGGGACACCATACAATGAGCAGTTCTTC.

The genes are TRBV6-5 and TRBJ1-6; D not resolved. The length of the CDR3 is 15 residues. CDR1 is MNHEY and CDR2 is SVGAGI in the germline V gene. The V end was cut by 2 bases, the J end by 9 bases, with 14 bases between. Here the CDR3 DNA reads TGTGCCAGCAGTTACAATCCGGTGGGAGTTTCACCCCTCCACTTT. The encoded protein is CASSYNPVGVSPLHF.

J is TRBJ1-1 and V is TRBV11-2, with D possibly being TRBD1 (5 bases). From germline, CDR1 is SGHAT and CDR2 FQNNGV. V lost 5 bases, J lost 6 bases, and 22 bases lay in between. This CDR3 has 16 amino acids. The CDR3 DNA follows: TGTGCCAGCAGCCGTTCCAGGGTAATGAGGTCGGCTGAAGCTTTCTTT. It is translated as CASSRSRVMRSAEAFF.

In its sample, this clone was seen a few times. The CDR3 nucleotides read TGTGCCAGCACCACCGACAGCTTCTACAATGAGCAGTTCTTC. This gives the protein CASTTDSFYNEQFF. The chain joins TRBV28 to TRBJ2-1, with D perhaps TRBD1 (5 bases). The length of the CDR3 is 14 residues. CDR1 is MDHEN, CDR2 SYDVKM, per germline. Trimming stripped 7 bases from V and 3 bases from J, with 13 bases between. Using reference TRBV28 and TRBJ2-1 for the parts outside the CDR3, the full variable domain is DVKVTQSSRYLVKRTGEKVFLECVQDMDHENMFWYRQDPGLGLRLIYFSYDVKMKEKGDIPEGYSVSREKKERFSLILESASTNQTSMYLCASTTDSFYNEQFFGPGTRLTVL.

The V call is TRBV19, the J call TRBJ2-1, with D possibly being TRBD2 (7 bases). The V and J ends lost 7 bases and 0 bases respectively, with 19 bases between them. Per the germline V gene, CDR1 is LNHDA and CDR2 is SQIVND (reference sequence). This CDR3 has 17 amino acids. The CDR3 nucleotides read TGTGCCAGTACCAAAGGGGGAGGCGGGGGCTCCTACAATGAGCAGTTCTTC. Translation gives CASTKGGGGGSYNEQFF.

This chain joins TRBV2 and TRBJ2-1, with 8 bases lining up with TRBD1. V trimming: 2 bases; J trimming: 7 bases; junction bases outside the gene matches: 4. Germline CDR1 and CDR2: SNHLY and FYNNEI. This CDR3 comprises 14 residues. DNA for the CDR3: TGTGCCAGCAGTGAATTGCAGGGGGCTAATGAGCAGTTCTTC. Protein: CASSELQGANEQFF.

The J gene is TRBJ2-5, the V gene TRBV5-6; D is undetermined. Germline V gene data show CDR1 as SGHDT and CDR2 as YYEEEE. Trimming pared 2 bases from V and 2 bases from J, leaving 10 bases between. This CDR3 comprises 14 residues. The CDR3: CASSFLRVQETQYF. CDR3 coding DNA: TGTGCCAGCAGCTTTCTCCGAGTTCAAGAGACCCAGTACTTC.

V usage is TRBV6-5 and J usage is TRBJ1-5; D not resolved. Deletions cut 5 bases from V and 0 bases from J, with 5 bases between. Germline CDR1 and CDR2: MNHEY and SVGAGI. The CDR3 is 13 amino acids. The CDR3 DNA sequence: TGTGCCAGCAGTAGGGATAGCAATCAGCCCCAGCATTTT. Its translation: CASSRDSNQPQHF.

The rearrangement uses TRBV25-1 and TRBJ1-6; D is ambiguous. Trimming shortened V by 1 base and J by 7 bases, and 11 bases separated the two germline ends. Per the germline V gene, CDR1 is MGHDK and CDR2 is SYGVNS. CDR3 length equals 15 residues. CDR3 sequence (DNA): TGTGCCAGCAGTGAATGGGTCAGGCCCAATTCACCCCTCCACTTT. Protein product: CASSEWVRPNSPLHF. Supplemented by reference TRBV25-1 and TRBJ1-6, the full variable domain reads EADIYQTPRYLVIGTGKKITLECSQTMGHDKMYWYQQDPGMELHLIHYSYGVNSTEKGDLSSESTVSRIRTEHFPLTLESARPSHTSQYLCASSEWVRPNSPLHFGNGTRLTVT.